These T cell receptor beta chains were read from a single sample in a study of blood T cell repertoires in COVID-19. Assay used: immunoSEQ multiplex PCR; TCRdb lists only in-frame clones, some missing. The repertoire holds 40,000 or so clones, with approximately 85% as singletons. The sequenced material came from peripheral blood. These receptors all stem from a human donor in a cohort sampled during active COVID-19. Each CDR3 is given with its conserved first and last residue.

TRBV6-5	CASDNMGQREKLFF
TRBV18	CASSSQQGVGNQPQHF
TRBV6-5	CASRIVQASPLHF
TRBV11-3	CASSLVASAETQYF
TRBV4-1	CASSQVQTRNQPQHF
TRBV6-6	CASSFPRETSTDTQYF
TRBV7-3	CASSRGQSDTQYF
TRBV18	CASSPPQDNEQFF
TRBV6-5	CASSVAGGSYEQYF
TRBV5-4	CASSPGTPAYEQYF
TRBV2	CASSDRVGRVGGETQYF
TRBV9	CASSSQSLYSPLHF
TRBV15	CATSRARRETQYF
TRBV5-1	CASSAGTSGYEQYF
TRBV6-1	CASSEAAAAWDQPQHF
TRBV5-5	CASSSTGWSSQPQHF
TRBV7-8	CASSLGQKETQYF
TRBV7-9	CASSPDTGELFF
TRBV5-1	CASSRGQGAEADTQYF
TRBV12-5	CASAKSGGETQYF
TRBV5-1	CASSLAETGVSEQYF
TRBV6-7	CASSPTGGRPYEQYF